Shown below are 25 T cell receptor beta chains from a single sample sequenced in a study of cytomegalovirus exposure and HLA in healthy donors. Primers for the PCR totalled 60 Vbeta and 13 Jbeta. Sequencing was performed with immunoSEQ multiplex PCR; in TCRdb, only in-frame clones are kept and a portion is missing. The table has 150,000 to 200,000 clones, just under 80% seen once. The sequencing sample was made of PBMCs. All receptors derive from a woman aged 40 to 50 in good health and CMV-seropositive.

V is TRBV4-3 and J is TRBJ2-1; 7 nucleotides agree with TRBD1. This CDR3 has 13 residues. After removal of 5 bases from V and 4 bases from J, the junction contained 2 bases not matched to a gene. CDR1 and CDR2 (germline): LGHNA, YSLEER. CDR3: CASSRQGYNEQFF. DNA for the CDR3: TGCGCCAGCAGCAGACAGGGTTACAATGAGCAGTTCTTC.

The sample holds a few counts of this clone. This CDR3 reads CASSPYKGGGVYNEQFF. CDR3 sequence (DNA): TGTGCCAGCAGCCCCTATAAGGGCGGGGGGGTTTACAATGAGCAGTTCTTC. The rearrangement links TRBV11-2 to TRBJ2-1; 9 bases fit TRBD2. J was trimmed by 4 bases and V by 5 bases; bases with no gene match: 12. This CDR3 is built from 17 residues. Germline loops: CDR1 SGHAT, CDR2 FQNNGV. The full variable domain, with the rest looked up from reference TRBV11-2 and TRBJ2-1, is EAGVAQSPRYKIIEKRQSVAFWCNPISGHATLYWYQQILGQGPKLLIQFQNNGVVDDSQLPKDRFSAERLKGVDSTLKIQPAKLEDSAVYLCASSPYKGGGVYNEQFFGPGTRLTVL.

This clone occurred a few times. This rearrangement joins TRBV5-1 to TRBJ1-1, with a tentative D call TRBD1 (5 bases). Looked up from germline, CDR1 is SGHRS and CDR2 is YFSETQ. This CDR3 is 12 amino acids long. Between the trimmed V and J ends, which lost 0 bases and 10 bases, there was a span of 10 bases. CDR3 in amino acids: CASSLGQGGAFF. The CDR3 bases are TGCGCCAGCAGCTTGGGGCAGGGAGGAGCTTTCTTT.

The genes are TRBV2 and TRBJ1-5, with D perhaps TRBD1 (5 bases). CDR1 SNHLY and CDR2 FYNNEI come from the germline V gene. This CDR3 has 15 amino acids. Trimming shortened V by 1 base and J by 2 bases, and 9 bases separated the two germline ends. CDR3: CASSEDWGGNQPQHF. In nucleotides, the CDR3 is TGTGCCAGCAGTGAAGATTGGGGGGGCAATCAGCCCCAGCATTTT.

CDR3 region: CASSQDPGVGNQPQHF. CDR3 sequence (DNA): TGTGCCAGCAGCCAAGATCCGGGGGTCGGCAATCAGCCCCAGCATTTT. This sequence joins TRBV4-2 and TRBJ1-5, with D perhaps matching TRBD1 (5 bases). Germline CDR1 LGHNA, CDR2 YNFKEQ. V shed 0 bases and J shed 2 bases, with 11 bases lying between them. The CDR3 is made up of 16 amino acids.

With regard to this clone: At one of its ends the junction is not consistent with the germline gene, which may arise from a read error. This chain uses TRBV7-9 with TRBJ1-2; the match to TRBD1 covers 9 bases. Looked up from germline, CDR1 is SEHNR and CDR2 is FQNEAQ (reference sequence). The CDR3 totals 15 residues. The CDR3 is CSSSQAGQGTHGYTF. The CDR3 nucleotides are TGTTCCAGCAGCCAAGCGGGACAGGGAACCCATGGCTACACCTTC.

The J gene is TRBJ1-1, the V gene TRBV27; 7 nucleotides align to TRBD1. The germline V gene encodes CDR1 MNHEY and CDR2 SMNVEV (reference sequence). With 2 bases clipped from V and 8 bases from J, the junction kept 5 bases outside the gene matches. There are 13 residues in the CDR3. CDR3 amino acids: CASSLPRQGEAFF. CDR3 DNA: TGTGCCAGCAGTTTACCTCGACAGGGAGAAGCTTTCTTT.

The chain couples TRBV7-8 to TRBJ2-3; 16 nucleotides match TRBD2. Trimming cost V 5 bases and J 4 bases; bases outside gene matches: 6. Germline lookup yields CDR1 SGHVS and CDR2 FQNEAQ. The CDR3 consists of 17 residues. In DNA form, the CDR3 reads TGTGCCAGCAGCCCGGGACTAGCGGGGGGGAAATCAGATACGCAGTATTTT. Encoded protein: CASSPGLAGGKSDTQYF. The full variable domain, completed using reference TRBV7-8 and TRBJ2-3, is GAGVSQSPRYKVAKRGQDVALRCDPISGHVSLFWYQQALGQGPEFLTYFQNEAQLDKSGLPSDRFFAERPEGSVSTLKIQRTQQEDSAVYLCASSPGLAGGKSDTQYFGPGTRLTVL.

This chain links TRBV2 with TRBJ2-3, with D maybe TRBD2 (7 bases). The CDR3 has 17 amino acids. V shed 4 bases and J shed 2 bases, with 19 bases lying between them. Germline CDR1 is SNHLY and CDR2 is FYNNEI. This CDR3 reads CASSGSVQGGFTDTQYF. The CDR3 DNA sequence: TGTGCCAGCAGTGGATCAGTACAGGGAGGGTTCACAGATACGCAGTATTTT.

This chain links TRBV29-1 with TRBJ1-2, with 9 nucleotides matching TRBD1. After removal of 4 bases from V and 2 bases from J, the junction contained 2 bases not matched to a gene. Per germline, CDR1 SQVTM and CDR2 ANQGSEA. The CDR3 contains 13 residues. Written as DNA, the CDR3 is TGCAGCGTTGGGACAGGGGTCAACTATGGCTACACCTTC. Amino acids: CSVGTGVNYGYTF.

The chain carries TRBV4-1 and TRBJ2-1, with D perhaps TRBD2 (5 bases). V gave up 0 bases and J gave up 7 bases, with 19 bases separating them. Germline CDR1 reads MGHRA; CDR2 reads YSYEKL. There are 17 residues in the CDR3. CDR3 coding DNA: TGCGCCAGCAGCCAAGAGATCGGGGTCGACCGTCGGAATGAGCAGTTCTTC. It is translated as CASSQEIGVDRRNEQFF.

V is TRBV6-5 and J is TRBJ1-2, with 7 bases lining up with TRBD1. CDR1 is MNHEY, CDR2 SVGAGI, per germline. V shed 0 bases, J shed 8 bases, and the junction held 9 bases outside the gene matches. This CDR3 region has 15 residues. The CDR3 here is CASSYSTDRSTGYTF. In nucleotides, the CDR3 is TGTGCCAGCAGTTACTCGACGGACAGGTCCACGGGCTACACCTTC.

The CDR3 sequence is CASRQLPTEAFF. The CDR3 DNA follows: TGTGCCAGCAGACAGCTGCCCACTGAAGCTTTCTTT. V gene TRBV28 combines with J gene TRBJ1-1; D ambiguous. The CDR3 spans 12 residues. CDR1 is MDHEN and CDR2 is SYDVKM in the germline V gene. Trimming left V 6 bases short and J 4 bases short, with 9 bases between.

The V and J genes are TRBV9 and TRBJ1-2; D possibly corresponds to TRBD1 (6 bases). Germline V lookup: CDR1 SGDLS, CDR2 YYNGEE. With 0 bases removed from V and 6 bases from J, the gap between germline ends came to 12 bases. The CDR3 spans 14 residues. The CDR3 nucleotides are TGTGCCAGCAGCGTAGTAGGGGGAAGGGATGGCTACACCTTC. Its protein product is CASSVVGGRDGYTF. Using reference TRBV9 and TRBJ1-2 for the parts outside the CDR3, the full variable domain is DSGVTQTPKHLITATGQRVTLRCSPRSGDLSVYWYQQSLDQGLQFLIQYYNGEERAKGNILERFSAQQFPDLHSELNLSSLELGDSALYFCASSVVGGRDGYTFGSGTRLTVV.

This clone was seen a single time. The chain employs TRBV19 and TRBJ2-2, with D uncertain. The germline CDR1 and CDR2 sequences are LNHDA and SQIVND (reference sequence). V was clipped by 7 bases and J by 0 bases, with 9 bases between them. The CDR3 has 14 amino acids. The chain's CDR3 is CASNTRSNTGELFF. In DNA form, the CDR3 reads TGTGCCAGTAACACAAGATCGAACACCGGGGAGCTGTTTTTT.

This clone turned up a few times. The chain joins TRBV19 to TRBJ2-1; 8 nucleotides agree with TRBD2. J gave up 3 bases and V 5 bases, and 9 bases lay outside the gene matches. CDR3 length: 16 residues. In germline, CDR1 is LNHDA, CDR2 SQIVND (reference sequence). The CDR3: CASSPRTSLLYNEQFF. DNA of the CDR3: TGTGCCAGTAGTCCAAGGACTAGCCTCCTCTACAATGAGCAGTTCTTC.

This clone was found a few times. The rearrangement uses TRBV7-9 and TRBJ1-6; TRBD1 aligns across 10 bases. This CDR3 region has 16 residues. Germline CDR1 reads SEHNR; CDR2 reads FQNEAQ (reference sequence). Trimming removed 3 bases from V and 8 bases from J; junction bases left unmatched: 7. CDR3 bases: TGTGCCAGCAGCTTGGTTTCAGGGACAGGGGATTCACCCCTCCACTTT. This codes for CASSLVSGTGDSPLHF.

V gene TRBV19 combines with J gene TRBJ2-6; perhaps TRBD1 as D (5 bases). Trimming left V 4 bases short and J 0 bases short, with 7 bases between. From germline, CDR1 is LNHDA and CDR2 SQIVND (reference sequence). CDR3 length equals 15 residues. The CDR3 nucleotides read TGTGCCAGTAGTACAGGGCTCTCTGGGGCCAACGTCCTGACTTTC. Translating it yields CASSTGLSGANVLTF. The variable domain in full, with the rest retrieved from reference TRBV19 and TRBJ2-6, is DGGITQSPKYLFRKEGQNVTLSCEQNLNHDAMYWYRQDPGQGLRLIYYSQIVNDFQKGDIAEGYSVSREKKESFPLTVTSAQKNPTAFYLCASSTGLSGANVLTFGAGSRLTVL.

The chain combines TRBV27 with TRBJ2-2, with D possibly being TRBD1 (5 bases). CDR3 length: 15 amino acids. V was clipped by 2 bases and J by 7 bases, with 14 bases between them. Germline V gene data show CDR1 as MNHEY and CDR2 as SMNVEV (reference sequence). The CDR3 DNA is TGTGCCAGCAGTTTAGACTCCAGGGTGTACGGGGAGCTGTTTTTT. Translation gives CASSLDSRVYGELFF.

The chain joins TRBV10-1 to TRBJ1-3; D is ambiguous. This CDR3 contains 12 residues. Germline V gene lookup returns CDR1 WNHNN and CDR2 SYGVQD (reference sequence). The V and J ends lost 6 bases and 4 bases respectively, with 7 bases between them. The CDR3 bases are TGCGCCAGCAGGAGGCACGGAAACACCATATATTTT. This encodes CASRRHGNTIYF.

The chain is built from TRBV30 and TRBJ2-1, with 9 bases lining up with TRBD2. After removal of 3 bases from V and 1 base from J, the junction contained 4 bases not matched to a gene. The CDR3 sequence is 15 residues long. Germline CDR1 GTSNPN, CDR2 SVGIG (reference sequence). The CDR3 protein is CAWSRGGESYNEQFF. DNA for the CDR3: TGTGCCTGGAGCCGCGGGGGGGAGTCCTACAATGAGCAGTTCTTC.

The J gene is TRBJ1-4, the V gene TRBV19; no clear D. Trimming took 3 bases from V and 8 from J, leaving 13 bases between them. CDR1 and CDR2 (germline): LNHDA, SQIVND (reference sequence). The CDR3 is 14 residues long. The CDR3 is CASSITRVMEKLFF. CDR3 DNA sequence: TGTGCCAGTAGTATTACGAGGGTCATGGAAAAACTGTTTTTT.

This clone was seen only a few times. The gene calls are TRBV2 and TRBJ1-5; maybe TRBD1 (5 bases). This CDR3 comprises 15 residues. Trimming took 2 bases from V and 5 from J, leaving 13 bases between them. Germline assignment: CDR1 SNHLY and CDR2 FYNNEI. Here the CDR3 reads CASSEFQGGDQPQHF. CDR3 sequence (DNA): TGTGCCAGCAGTGAATTCCAGGGTGGCGATCAGCCCCAGCATTTT. The complete variable domain, with remaining parts taken from reference TRBV2 and TRBJ1-5, reads EPEVTQTPSHQVTQMGQEVILRCVPISNHLYFYWYRQILGQKVEFLVSFYNNEISEKSEIFDDQFSVERPDGSNFTLKIRSTKLEDSAMYFCASSEFQGGDQPQHFGDGTRLSIL.

This clone was seen only once. At one boundary the junction diverges from the germline segment, which might be a read error. In nucleotides, the CDR3 is TGTGCTAGCAGCTTAGGTTTACTGCCCAATGAGCAGTTCTTC. Amino acids: CASSLGLLPNEQFF. The chain recombines TRBV7-7 with TRBJ2-1; no definite D call. Germline CDR1 and CDR2: SSHAT and FNYEAQ (reference sequence). The CDR3 extends over 14 amino acids. The full variable domain, rest sourced from reference TRBV7-7 and TRBJ2-1, is GAGVSQSPRYKVTKRGQDVTLRCDPISSHATLYWYQQALGQGPEFLTYFNYEAQPDKSGLPSDRFSAERPEGSISTLTIQRTEQRDSAMYRCASSLGLLPNEQFFGPGTRLTVL.

A single count supports this clone. The chain carries TRBV7-2 and TRBJ2-7; D may be TRBD2 (5 bases). This CDR3 has 13 amino acids. Trimming removed 5 bases from V and 6 bases from J, with 14 bases in between. The germline V gene has CDR1 SGHTA and CDR2 FQGNSA. CDR3 sequence (DNA): TGTGCCAGCAGCGCAGCGGATCCCTCCGAGCAGTACTTC. Its protein product is CASSAADPSEQYF.